This T cell receptor (beta chain) comes out of a study of blood T cell repertoires in COVID-19. The wider study: Specimens from acute and convalescent COVID-19 originated in the United States, Italy and Spain. In each case, the material was cDNA or gDNA derived from T cells, B-cell-depleted T cells, or PBMCs.

The CDR3 consists of 13 residues. The germline V gene has CDR1 MNHEY and CDR2 SVGEGT. V shed 6 bases and J 2 bases; nucleotides not matched to a gene: 3. The protocol was immunoSEQ multiplex PCR, while the TCRdb copy is restricted to in-frame clones and leaves out a portion. The sample has 45,000 to 60,000 clones; 80% to 90% are singletons. V and J are TRBV6-2 or TRBV6-3 and TRBJ1-1; 7 bases align to TRBD1. The sequence came from a man aged 55-75 years with acute or convalescent COVID-19. Sequencing input: peripheral blood. The chain's CDR3 is CASSDRVNTEAFF. In DNA form, the CDR3 reads TGTGCCAGCAGCGACAGGGTTAACACTGAAGCTTTCTTT.